This TCR beta chain was captured by sequencing in a study of regulatory T cells in long-lasting Graves disease. Time point of the sample: newly diagnosed GD, antithyroid drugs for less than 3 months. RNA isolated from PBMCs was used to make the TCR library. In building TCR beta libraries, iRepertoire HTBI primers were used together with Arm-PCR of CDR3 regions. Using its own MiXCR run on the multiplex PCR reads, TCRdb lists one record per CDR3 protein. The sample yields roughly 360,000 distinct CDR3 sequences, about 12% seen once. Germline V CDR1 and CDR2: MDHEN, SYDVKM. The ends lost 5 bases at V and 2 bases at J; junction bases unmatched: 10. This CDR3 has 18 residues. This clonotype was seen at least ten times. This sample was also put to use in a study of T cells in Graves' hyperthyroidism and ophthalmopathy.

The V and J genes are TRBV28 and TRBJ2-1, with 12 bases aligning to TRBD2. This TCR came from a woman aged 18-29 years with Graves disease. The specimen comprised peripheral blood mononuclear cells (PBMCs), sampled at new diagnosis, from a patient treated with antithyroid drugs. The CDR3 DNA is TGTGCCAGCAGTACTAGGAGACTAGCGGGAGCGGCCTACAATGAGCAGTTCTTC. This sequence encodes CASSTRRLAGAAYNEQFF.